This T cell receptor (beta chain) came from a study of blood T cell repertoires in COVID-19. Looking at the study overall: Specimens from acute and convalescent COVID-19 originated in the United States, Italy and Spain. Sample material is recorded as cDNA or gDNA derived from T cells, B-cell-depleted T cells, or PBMCs.

This clone was observed a few times. As processed by the authors: Nucleated cell number was recorded as an estimate derived from reference gene primer amplification. Data came from immunoSEQ multiplex PCR; TCRdb stores just in-frame clones and leaves some out. V, J and clone size are taken as reported in that table, and D and trimming were inferred from the DNA itself. Among around 280,000 clones, roughly 86% were seen once, and the ten largest hold roughly 2.1%. CDR1 is LGHNT, CDR2 FRNRAP, per germline. This CDR3 is built from 15 residues. Trimming cost V 11 bases and J 4 bases; bases outside gene matches: 14.

The chain has TRBV12-5 and TRBJ2-7; 10 bases fit TRBD1. Sequencing was carried out using peripheral blood. This clonotype was obtained from a woman aged 25 to 39 who had recovered from COVID-19. As DNA, the CDR3 is TGTGCTGTTAGTGGGCCGGGACAGGGGTCTTACGAGCAGTACTTC. Translated, it gives CAVSGPGQGSYEQYF.